Listed below are T cell receptor beta chains from one sample, sequenced in a study of tumor and adjacent non-tumor tissue in lung cancer. From the multiplex PCR reads, TCRdb called clonotypes with MiXCR, one entry per CDR3 protein. Of more than 60,000 distinct CDR3 sequences listed, more than 75% are singletons. Sequences were obtained from distant non-tumor lung tissue. These receptors were obtained from a man in his 60s with non-small cell lung cancer. Both conserved end residues are part of each CDR3. The order of the fields is D gene, clone size, J gene, V gene, CDR3 DNA, CDR3 protein. The D gene is left open where the match is weak. For some rows the clone size is stated as once, few or many, or as a class when expanded; others skip it.

>NA|NA|TRBJ1-1|TRBV5-6
TGTGCCAGCAGCTCGGGGCGGGGGACCACTGAAGCTTTCTTT
CASSSGRGTTEAFF
>TRBD2|NA|TRBJ2-4|TRBV11-2
TGTGCCATCAGCTTAACAACTAGCGGGAGAGGACAATCCAAAAACATTCAGTACTTC
CAISLTTSGRGQSKNIQYF
>TRBD2|NA|TRBJ2-3|TRBV4-2
TGTGCCAGTAGCCAAGGAGGCACTAGCGGCACAGATACGCGTTATTTT
CASSQGGTSGTDTRYF
>NA|once|TRBJ2-6|TRBV6-1
TGTGCCAGCTTGCGTTTTGGGACTTGGGCCAATGTCCTGACTTTC
CASLRFGTWANVLTF
>NA|few|TRBJ1-1|TRBV5-1
TGCGCCAGCAGCTGGGACCGAGACATGAACACTGAAGCTTTCTTT
CASSWDRDMNTEAFF
>NA|NA|TRBJ1-2|TRBV28
TGTGCCAGCAGTTTCTCCGGGACAATCTGCTACACCTTC
CASSFSGTICYTF
>NA|NA|TRBJ2-5|TRBV12-3/TRBV12-4
TGTGCCAGCAGTTTATCTCCCAAGGAGACCCTGTACTTC
CASSLSPKETLYF
>NA|NA|TRBJ1-1|TRBV11-1
TGTGCCAGCAGCTTAGCGCCGGAGGCTGAAGCCCTCTTT
CASSLAPEAEALF
>NA|NA|TRBJ2-1|TRBV12-3/TRBV12-4
TGTGCCAGGAGTTTCCCTCAGCGTGACCTTAATGAGCAGTTCTTC
CARSFPQRDLNEQFF
>NA|NA|TRBJ2-1|TRBV7-2
TGTGCCAGCGGCCCTGGGGTCTACAATGAGCAGTTCTTC
CASGPGVYNEQFF
>NA|NA|TRBJ2-2|TRBV10-2
TGCGCCAGCAGTCAGATGGGAATAGCTTCCGAGGAGCTGTTTTTT
CASSQMGIASEELFF
>NA|NA|TRBJ2-5|TRBV29-1
NA
CGVAGGNERGREIQCF
>NA|many|TRBJ2-3|TRBV6-5
TGTGCCAGCCGCCCGGGGGTTAGCACAGATACGCAGTATTTT
CASRPGVSTDTQYF
>NA|NA|TRBJ2-7|TRBV4-1
TGCGCCAGCAGCCACGGAACAGGGCCTGACTACGGGCAGTACTTC
CASSHGTGPDYGQYF
>NA|NA|TRBJ2-5|TRBV11-1
TGTGACAGGAGCAAAGACACGTACCAAGAGACCGAGTACTTC
CDRSKDTYQETEYF
>NA|NA|TRBJ2-2|TRBV6-5
TGTGCTAGCAGTTACTCAGGGGTAGCCGGGGAGCTGTTTTTT
CASSYSGVAGELFF
>NA|NA|TRBJ1-3|TRBV4-1
TGCGCCAGCAGCCAAGGGGTGGGGGCAACTGGGAACACCATATATTTT
CASSQGVGATGNTIYF